This T cell receptor (beta chain) originates from a study of beta chain features in type 1 diabetes. Whole-study context: Patients were similar to healthy donors in age and gender (as well as in cell yields). Over all samples combined, about 99,000,000 sorted cells were examined. General study results and limits: Shorter TCRB CDR3s, moderately but significantly so, marked every one of the four CD4+ subsets in Type 1 diabetes patients. The naive, central memory and Treg TCRB repertoires looked more alike in patients than they did in healthy donors.

The germline gives CDR1 SGHTA, CDR2 FQGNSA. Trimming removed 4 bases at V and 5 bases at J, with 5 bases between. CDR3 size: 11 residues. To note about this clone: Its antigen is not known. Other DNA sequences of this sample code for an identical CDR3.

Reverse transcription of all isolated RNA meant that expressed TCRB transcripts were sequenced. Produced via immunoSEQ multiplex PCR; TCRdb's table is partial and in-frame only. The sample shows over 200,000 clones, around 9.9% of them seen only once. Sorted populations all had greater than 95% purity. This clonotype originated in a man younger than 40 with type 1 diabetes. Sequencing was done on a sample of naive CD4+ T cells from blood. The chain combines TRBV7-2 with TRBJ2-5; D unresolved. CDR3 loop: CASSSQETQYF. The CDR3 DNA sequence: TGTGCCAGCAGCTCGCAGGAGACCCAGTACTTC.